Each of the 17 T cell receptor beta chains below was sequenced from the same sample in a study of vaccination effects on CD4 cells after COVID-19 (dated by TCRdb to 2022 to 2024). To identify antigen-specific CD4+ T cell clonotypes by their expansion, the ViraFEST assay first stimulated PBMC with viral peptide pools and then applied TCR sequencing. After about 10 days of culture, CD4+ T cells were isolated with the EasySep CD4+ T cell isolation kit. Each participant got two doses of an mRNA SARS-CoV-2 vaccine, either BNT162b2 or mRNA-1273. Which antigens these TCRs recognize remains unknown. Libraries came from the immunoSEQ multiplex PCR assay. Not all clones reach the TCRdb copy of this immuneACCESS table, which keeps in-frame sequences only. Checked studies attribute under half of the gap to unresolved V genes and leave the rest unexplained. Within this sample are over 50,000 clones, with about three quarters of them counted one time only. Jointly, the top ten make up around 1.2% of the sample.

Sequenced material: CD4+ T cells from PBMCs cultured with HCoV-229E spike peptides, taken after COVID-19 vaccination. The intended sense of this specimen's cell subset or site label: HCoV-229E spike overlapping peptide pool stimulation. These receptors were collected from a human donor who received a COVID-19 vaccine.

V and J are TRBV29-1 and TRBJ2-5; perhaps TRBD2 as D (6 bases). This CDR3 region has 13 residues. V lost 4 bases and J lost 5, with 14 bases in between. Germline loops: CDR1 SQVTM, CDR2 ANQGSEA. In DNA, the CDR3 is TGCAGCGTTGCGCCTAACCGGGGGGAGACCCAGTACTTC. Amino acids: CSVAPNRGETQYF.

The V and J genes are TRBV4-3 and TRBJ1-2, with D possibly being TRBD1 (6 bases). V was cut by 1 base and J by 4 bases, with 10 bases left in between. CDR3 size: 14 residues. Germline assignment: CDR1 LGHNA and CDR2 YSLEER. Here the CDR3 DNA reads TGCGCCAGCAGCCAAGTGGGGGCGCGCTATGGCTACACCTTC. Translating gives CASSQVGARYGYTF.

This clone was observed a handful of times. V is TRBV30 and J is TRBJ1-6, with TRBD1 as a possible D gene (6 bases). Trimming took off 3 bases at V and 6 bases at J, with 18 bases between the two ends. This CDR3 has 16 residues. Germline CDR1 reads GTSNPN; CDR2 reads SVGIG (reference sequence). The DNA of the CDR3 is TGTGCCTGGAGACTCCTTCCAGGGGTTGTTAATTCACCCCTCCACTTT. Encoded protein: CAWRLLPGVVNSPLHF.

There are a few counts of this clone. As DNA, the CDR3 is TGTGCCAGCAGCTTAGAATCAGGGGGCACAGATACGCAGTATTTT. This sequence encodes CASSLESGGTDTQYF. The rearrangement joins TRBV7-9 to TRBJ2-3, with a weak D call TRBD1 (6 bases). V lost 1 base and J 1 base, leaving 9 bases between the germline ends. Germline values: CDR1 SEHNR, CDR2 FQNEAQ (reference sequence). The CDR3 runs to 15 residues.

This clone was detected only a few times. The J gene is TRBJ2-1, the V gene TRBV5-1, with 7 bases fitting TRBD1. Germline loops: CDR1 SGHRS, CDR2 YFSETQ. V gave up 4 bases and J gave up 7 bases; unmatched junction bases: 17. This CDR3 region has 17 residues. The CDR3, as DNA: TGCGCCAGCAGCATAGCAAGACAGGGAGCAAGTGTGAATGAGCAGTTCTTC. Protein sequence: CASSIARQGASVNEQFF.

This clone was counted between two and nine times. The chain employs TRBV2 and TRBJ1-5; D is unclear. Trimming took 5 bases from V and 10 from J, leaving 15 bases between them. CDR1 is SNHLY, CDR2 FYNNEI, per germline. The CDR3 extends over 13 amino acids. The CDR3 is CASSSALTIPQHF. CDR3 in DNA: TGTGCCAGCAGTAGCGCACTGACGATCCCCCAGCATTTT.

The chain carries TRBV2 and TRBJ1-4; 8 nucleotides agree with TRBD1. Per germline, CDR1 SNHLY and CDR2 FYNNEI. CDR3 length: 15 residues. J was trimmed by 5 bases and V by 7 bases; bases with no gene match: 9. The CDR3 region is CASNQQGVVNEKLFF. DNA of the CDR3: TGTGCCAGCAATCAACAGGGGGTTGTAAATGAAAAACTGTTTTTT. Filled out from reference TRBV2 and TRBJ1-4, the complete variable domain reads EPEVTQTPSHQVTQMGQEVILRCVPISNHLYFYWYRQILGQKVEFLVSFYNNEISEKSEIFDDQFSVERPDGSNFTLKIRSTKLEDSAMYFCASNQQGVVNEKLFFGSGTQLSVL.

The chain combines TRBV2 with TRBJ1-5; no definite D call. The CDR3 sequence is 13 residues long. The V and J ends lost 3 bases and 2 bases respectively, with 5 bases between them. Germline loops: CDR1 SNHLY, CDR2 FYNNEI. CDR3 sequence: CASSDFGNQPQHF. DNA of the CDR3: TGTGCCAGCAGTGACTTTGGCAATCAGCCCCAGCATTTT.

The rearrangement links TRBV30 to TRBJ1-3, with a possible D match to TRBD1 (5 bases). This CDR3 has 18 amino acids. CDR1 and CDR2 from the germline V gene are GTSNPN and SVGIG (reference sequence). Trimming took off 1 base at V and 0 bases at J, with 19 bases between the two ends. CDR3 sequence reads: CAWSARGDGWRSGNTIYF. DNA of the CDR3: TGTGCCTGGAGTGCCCGGGGCGACGGATGGCGCTCTGGAAACACCATATATTTT.

The chain couples TRBV6-4 to TRBJ1-1; D is unclear. The CDR3 runs to 11 residues. With 6 bases removed from V and 4 bases from J, the gap between germline ends came to 6 bases. CDR1 MRHNA and CDR2 SNTAGT come from the germline V gene. The CDR3 DNA reads as TGTGCCAGCAGGAGTGCCACTGAAGCTTTCTTT. Translating gives CASRSATEAFF.

This clone was seen a handful of times. The chain joins TRBV2 to TRBJ1-6, with 10 bases identical to TRBD1. Germline CDR1 and CDR2: SNHLY and FYNNEI. The V segment lost 10 bases and the J segment 9 bases; nucleotides outside the gene matches: 3. The CDR3 extends over 12 amino acids. The CDR3 bases are TGTGCCATCGGACAGGGGGGTTCACCCCTCCACTTT. Residues: CAIGQGGSPLHF.

This clone has only a few counts. The chain employs TRBV7-8 and TRBJ1-4, with D tentatively TRBD1 (6 bases). The CDR3 length is 16 residues. The germline V gene encodes CDR1 SGHVS and CDR2 FQNEAQ. The V end lost 5 bases, the J end lost 0 bases, and 13 bases lay between the germline ends. This CDR3 is CASSGGGWATNEKLFF. Here the CDR3 DNA reads TGTGCCAGCAGCGGGGGGGGCTGGGCAACTAATGAAAAACTGTTTTTT.

The CDR3 loop reads CSASWGEGSPLHF. Here the CDR3 DNA reads TGCAGTGCTAGTTGGGGTGAGGGTTCACCCCTCCACTTT. J is TRBJ1-6 and V is TRBV20-1; D call uncertain. CDR1 is DFQATT, CDR2 SNEGSKA, per germline (reference sequence). V was clipped by 3 bases and J by 9 bases, with 12 bases between them. CDR3 size: 13 residues.

The CDR3 coding sequence is TGTGCCAGCAGCCAAGAGTTAGGGTACACCTTC. Its translation: CASSQELGYTF. This chain joins TRBV4-2 and TRBJ1-2, with D hard to call. V gave up 0 bases and J gave up 11 bases, with 7 bases separating them. Germline V gene data show CDR1 as LGHNA and CDR2 as YNFKEQ. The CDR3 is made up of 11 amino acids.

This chain connects TRBV6-5 to TRBJ2-2; 9 bases map to TRBD1. The germline CDR1 and CDR2 sequences are MNHEY and SVGAGI. The CDR3 contains 14 residues. The V segment lost 5 bases and the J segment 6 bases; nucleotides outside the gene matches: 4. The CDR3 coding sequence is TGTGCCAGCAGTCAACAGGGGGCCCCCGGGGAGCTGTTTTTT. The encoded protein is CASSQQGAPGELFF.

The chain carries TRBV19 and TRBJ2-3, with a tentative D call TRBD1 (6 bases). There are 13 residues in the CDR3. V gave up 6 bases and J gave up 2 bases, with 9 bases separating them. The germline CDR1 and CDR2 sequences are LNHDA and SQIVND (reference sequence). The CDR3 nucleotides are TGTGCCAGTAGGGACAGCCCCACAGATACGCAGTATTTT. It specifies CASRDSPTDTQYF.

The chain combines TRBV18 with TRBJ2-2; no clear D gene. Germline CDR1 KGHSH, CDR2 LQKENI. V was pared by 2 bases and J by 8 bases, with 9 bases between. This CDR3 is built from 13 residues. DNA of the CDR3: TGTGCCAGCTCACCAATCCTGAAGGGGGAGCTGTTTTTT. Translated: CASSPILKGELFF.